These 5 T cell receptor beta chains were sequenced from one sample in a study of T cells in Graves' hyperthyroidism and ophthalmopathy (dated by TCRdb to between 2017 and 2020). Library construction relied on multiplex PCR. The instrument was an Illumina HiSeq 2000. TCR beta CDR3 regions were amplified from RNA transcripts. The TCR CDR3 was subjected to a first round of RT-PCR using the HTBI primer set and the Qiagen OneStep RT-PCR kit. TCRdb trimmed the raw reads at Q25, called clones with MiXCR and kept productive beta chains. Here each entry gathers all rows of one CDR3 protein and keeps the most common genes and DNA. The sample table records 25,000 to 30,000 distinct CDR3 sequences; under 55% of these occur just once. Of the sample, approximately 10% is held by the ten largest clones. Sequencing was performed on blood. Receptors originate from a woman aged 25 to 39 with Graves' hyperthyroidism.

Comment on this clonotype: A read error is likely, as this CDR3 ends without the conserved phenylalanine or tryptophan. The DNA is left out, because the CDR3 cannot be placed on it with certainty; the CDR3 is given as TCRdb lists it. This chain connects TRBV20-1 to TRBJ2-1; the table names TRBD2, a call not compared with the DNA. CDR1 is DFQATT, CDR2 SNEGSKA, per germline (reference sequence). The CDR3 comprises 10 residues, both ends counted. The CDR3: CSGKGGSGTY.

This clonotype came up many times. This chain connects TRBV15 to TRBJ2-7, with 10 bases lining up with TRBD1. V shed 6 bases, J shed 0 bases, and the junction held 5 bases outside the gene matches. This CDR3 comprises 15 residues. The V gene's germline CDR1 is LNHNV and CDR2 YYDKDF (reference sequence). The CDR3 protein is CATSPGQGISYEQYF. Here the CDR3 DNA reads TGTGCCACCAGTCCGGGACAGGGGATCTCCTACGAGCAGTACTTC.

Sample share makes this clonotype medium-sized. The CDR3 region is CASNLDRGETQYF. DNA for the CDR3: TGTGCCAGCAACCTGGACAGGGGAGAGACCCAGTACTTC. The chain uses TRBV2 and TRBJ2-5; TRBD1 matches at 9 bases. The CDR3 covers 13 residues. J gave up 4 bases and V 7 bases, and 4 bases lay outside the gene matches. Germline V gene sequence: CDR1 SNHLY, CDR2 FYNNEI. Together with reference TRBV2 and TRBJ2-5, the CDR3 gives the full variable domain: EPEVTQTPSHQVTQMGQEVILRCVPISNHLYFYWYRQILGQKVEFLVSFYNNEISEKSEIFDDQFSVERPDGSNFTLKIRSTKLEDSAMYFCASNLDRGETQYFGPGTRLLVL.

Note on this clonotype: A read error may account for a junction end that differs from germline. J is TRBJ1-5 and V is TRBV5-1; D not certain. Germline V CDR1 and CDR2: SGHRS, YFSETQ. CDR3 length: 13 residues. The CDR3 region has the DNA TGCGCCAACAGCTTGAATTCGGCCCAGCCCCAGCATTTT. Translated, it gives CANSLNSAQPQHF.

As regards this clonotype: This may be a read error: a much more frequent sequence differs by one nucleotide. The rearrangement links TRBV30 to TRBJ1-6; 9 bases line up with TRBD1. This CDR3 has 15 amino acids. Germline V gives CDR1 GTSNPN, CDR2 SVGIG (reference sequence). With 4 bases clipped from V and 8 bases from J, the junction kept 9 bases outside the gene matches. CDR3 amino acids: CAWTQPDRGYSPLHF. The CDR3 DNA follows: TGTGCCTGGACCCAACCCGACAGGGGGTATTCACCCCTCCACTTT.